This is a list of T cell receptor beta chains from one sample in a study of cytomegalovirus exposure and HLA in healthy donors. Assay used: immunoSEQ multiplex PCR; TCRdb lists only in-frame clones, some missing. The table shows 150,000 to 200,000 clones, with approximately 9.5% occurring only once. The material sequenced was PBMCs. Every receptor here comes from a young woman in good health and CMV-seropositive. Each CDR3 is given with its conserved first and last residue. D genes are given only for firm matches. Clone sizes are given selectively: once, few, many, or a class where the clone is expanded.

clone_size,v_call,d_call,j_call,cdr3_nt,cdr3_aa
.,TRBV6-6,.,TRBJ2-7,TGTGCCAGCAATGGCATTTCCTACGAGCAGTACTTC,CASNGISYEQYF
.,TRBV7-3,TRBD1,TRBJ1-5,TGTGCCAGCAGCCCGACAGGGGATAGCAATCAGCCCCAGCATTTT,CASSPTGDSNQPQHF
.,TRBV10-1,TRBD2,TRBJ2-7,TGCGCCAGCAGTGAGTCGTTCCCTAGCGGTTTGCACTACGAGCAGTACTTC,CASSESFPSGLHYEQYF
few,TRBV5-1,TRBD1,TRBJ2-7,TGCGCCAGCAGCTTCGGACAGGGGGCTCTCAACGAGCAGTACTTC,CASSFGQGALNEQYF
few,TRBV6-1,TRBD2,TRBJ2-1,TGTGCCAGCACCCTAGCGGGAGGGAAGGATGAGCAGTTCTTC,CASTLAGGKDEQFF
.,TRBV7-3,.,TRBJ2-1,TGTGCCAGCAGCCCTCACCATGAGGGATCCTACAATGAGCAGTTCTTC,CASSPHHEGSYNEQFF
.,TRBV11-3,TRBD1,TRBJ2-3,TGTGCCAGCAGCCCCCGGACAGGACAAGATACGCAGTATTTT,CASSPRTGQDTQYF
.,TRBV7-9,TRBD1,TRBJ1-2,TGTGCCAGCAGCCCGGACAGGGGAGATGGCTACACCTTC,CASSPDRGDGYTF
.,TRBV19,TRBD1,TRBJ2-7,TGTGCCAGTAGGCCCCATCACAGGGGAAACGAGCAGTACTTC,CASRPHHRGNEQYF
few,TRBV7-6,TRBD2,TRBJ2-3,TGTGCCAGCAGCTTACTCCTAGCGGGAGGTGCAGATACGCAGTATTTT,CASSLLLAGGADTQYF
once,TRBV7-9,.,TRBJ2-1,TGTGCCAGCGCCGCGGGTCTCAATGAGCAGTTCTTC,CASAAGLNEQFF
.,TRBV9,.,TRBJ1-3,TGTGCCAGCAGCGTCGGGCCTGGAGGTGTGTATTTT,CASSVGPGGVYF
few,TRBV30,.,TRBJ1-4,TGTGCCTGGAGTGCAGGCGGGGGACTGTTTTTT,CAWSAGGGLFF
.,TRBV6-6,TRBD1,TRBJ2-5,TGTGCCACACGAAGTGGGACAGGGGGTGGGAAGACCCAGTACTTC,CATRSGTGGGKTQYF
.,TRBV7-9,TRBD1,TRBJ2-7,TGTGCCAGCAGTCTCCGGGACAGCTACGAGCAGTACTTC,CASSLRDSYEQYF